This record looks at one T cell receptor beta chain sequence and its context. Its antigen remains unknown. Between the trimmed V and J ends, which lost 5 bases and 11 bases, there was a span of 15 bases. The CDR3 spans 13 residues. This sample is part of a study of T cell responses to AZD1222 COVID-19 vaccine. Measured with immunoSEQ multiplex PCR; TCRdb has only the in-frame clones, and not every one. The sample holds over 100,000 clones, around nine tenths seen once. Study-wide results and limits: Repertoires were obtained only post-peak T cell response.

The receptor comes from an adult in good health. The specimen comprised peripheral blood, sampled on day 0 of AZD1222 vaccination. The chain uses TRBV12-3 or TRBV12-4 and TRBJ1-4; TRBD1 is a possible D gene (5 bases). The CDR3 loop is CASSGREALKLFF. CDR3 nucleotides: TGTGCCAGCAGTGGCAGGGAGGCTCTCAAACTGTTTTTT.